Below are 19 T cell receptor beta chains sequenced from a single sample in a study of early T cells in non-severe SARS-CoV-2 infection (dated by TCRdb to 2020 to 2023). The method was 5' RACE. This sample was sequenced with a NextSeq 500. Through fastp at Q25 and MiXCR, TCRdb rebuilt clones from the public reads, retaining in-frame beta chains. One record per CDR3 amino acid sequence lists the most common genes and DNA. Across this sample there are tens of thousands of distinct CDR3 sequences, with under 11% seen only once. Clones ranked in the top ten supply 4.5% of the sample. Input material: whole blood. Receptor source: an adult who was a healthcare worker with PCR-confirmed SARS-CoV-2 infection or an uninfected control (not recorded which).

The table lists this clonotype with many counts. The chain links TRBV5-1 to TRBJ1-1; the D is unclear. V was pared by 1 base and J by 0 bases, with 13 bases between. Per germline, CDR1 SGHRS and CDR2 YFSETQ. This CDR3 is 16 amino acids long. CDR3 sequence: CASSLLAPGLNTEAFF. The DNA for the CDR3 is TGCGCCAGCAGCTTGTTGGCCCCGGGTCTGAACACTGAAGCTTTCTTT.

This CDR3 is CASSELGTTSTDTQYF. In nucleotides, the CDR3 is TGTGCCAGCAGTGAATTGGGGACTACGAGCACAGATACGCAGTATTTT. The V gene is TRBV2, the J gene TRBJ2-3; 7 bases align to TRBD2. CDR1 is SNHLY, CDR2 FYNNEI, per germline. CDR3 length: 16 residues. The J segment lost 0 bases and the V segment lost 2 bases, leaving 5 bases of the junction unmatched. Using reference TRBV2 and TRBJ2-3 for the parts outside the CDR3, the full variable domain is EPEVTQTPSHQVTQMGQEVILRCVPISNHLYFYWYRQILGQKVEFLVSFYNNEISEKSEIFDDQFSVERPDGSNFTLKIRSTKLEDSAMYFCASSELGTTSTDTQYFGPGTRLTVL.

The chain is built from TRBV20-1 and TRBJ2-5; 7 bases are shared with TRBD1. The CDR3 is 12 amino acids. Germline CDR1 reads DFQATT; CDR2 reads SNEGSKA (reference sequence). V was clipped by 5 bases and J by 4 bases; unmatched bases: 4. CDR3: CSARQGSETQYF. CDR3 DNA sequence: TGCAGTGCTCGACAGGGTTCAGAGACCCAGTACTTC.

This clonotype has ten or more counts. CDR3 coding DNA: TGTGCCAGCAGCTTGTCGACAGGGGGCGGGGAGCTGTTTTTT. This codes for CASSLSTGGGELFF. The chain recombines TRBV7-9 with TRBJ2-2, with 9 positions matching TRBD1. The trim removed 3 bases at V and 7 bases at J, leaving 3 bases unmatched. Per the germline V gene, CDR1 is SEHNR and CDR2 is FQNEAQ (reference sequence). This CDR3 comprises 14 residues.

A few counts support this clonotype. The V gene is TRBV3-1, the J gene TRBJ1-6; 7 bases are shared with TRBD1. The CDR3 covers 15 residues. Per the germline V gene, CDR1 is LGHDT and CDR2 is YNNKEL (reference sequence). Trimming removed 2 bases from V and 7 bases from J; junction bases left unmatched: 5. CDR3 bases: TGTGCCAGCAGCCAAACGCACAGGGGAAATTCACCCCTCCACTTT. Its translation is CASSQTHRGNSPLHF.

The rearrangement joins TRBV7-8 to TRBJ2-1, with D hard to call. V was trimmed by 0 bases and J by 9 bases, leaving 12 bases between them. Germline assignment: CDR1 SGHVS and CDR2 FQNEAQ. CDR3 length: 14 amino acids. The CDR3 loop reads CASSLAGLRSEQFF. The CDR3 nucleotides read TGTGCCAGCAGCTTAGCGGGGTTGCGGTCTGAGCAGTTCTTC.

The chain recombines TRBV9 with TRBJ2-5; TRBD1 aligns across 9 bases. V trimming: 3 bases; J trimming: 5 bases; junction bases outside the gene matches: 11. Germline V gene sequence: CDR1 SGDLS, CDR2 YYNGEE. The CDR3 is made up of 16 amino acids. The CDR3 protein is CASSERGQGLVETQYF. As DNA, the CDR3 is TGTGCCAGCAGCGAGAGGGGACAGGGTCTGGTGGAGACCCAGTACTTC.

As for this clonotype: The CDR3 end shows no conserved phenylalanine or tryptophan, and so a read error is likely. The DNA is omitted, as the CDR3 cannot be located on it reliably, and the CDR3 follows TCRdb's listing. The chain links TRBV29-1 to TRBJ2-1; no DNA check was done on the table's D call, TRBD2. Germline CDR1 and CDR2: SQVTM and ANQGSEA. The CDR3 is made up of 10 amino acids, end residues included. CDR3 amino acids: CSVAPPRRNG.

This clonotype was picked up a small number of times. The CDR3 sequence is CASRGTSGGQIPPDTQYF. The CDR3 nucleotides read TGTGCCAGCCGCGGGACTAGCGGGGGGCAAATTCCCCCAGATACGCAGTATTTT. The rearrangement links TRBV18 to TRBJ2-3, with 15 positions matching TRBD2. The germline CDR1 and CDR2 sequences are KGHSH and LQKENI. J lost 4 bases, V lost 8 bases, and 13 bases had no gene match. The CDR3 length is 18 residues.

The J gene is TRBJ2-1, the V gene TRBV5-1, with 10 bases aligning to TRBD1. Trimming at V came to 0 bases and at J to 4 bases, leaving 7 bases not matched to a gene. The CDR3 runs to 17 residues. Germline lookup yields CDR1 SGHRS and CDR2 YFSETQ. The CDR3 reads CASSLADWTGGYNEQFF. CDR3 sequence (DNA): TGCGCCAGCAGCTTGGCCGACTGGACAGGGGGGTACAATGAGCAGTTCTTC.

This clonotype has just a few counts. V is TRBV5-1 and J is TRBJ2-5; D uncertain. The CDR3 extends over 15 amino acids. V gave up 0 bases and J gave up 2 bases, with 11 bases separating them. Per germline, CDR1 SGHRS and CDR2 YFSETQ. The CDR3 loop is CASSLEPVGQETQYF. The CDR3 nucleotides are TGCGCCAGCAGCTTGGAGCCAGTCGGACAAGAGACCCAGTACTTC. The complete variable domain, with remaining parts taken from reference TRBV5-1 and TRBJ2-5, reads KAGVTQTPRYLIKTRGQQVTLSCSPISGHRSVSWYQQTPGQGLQFLFEYFSETQRNKGNFPGRFSGRQFSNSRSEMNVSTLELGDSALYLCASSLEPVGQETQYFGPGTRLLVL.

This clonotype was detected ten times or more. This chain uses TRBV24-1 with TRBJ2-3; D is possibly TRBD1 or TRBD2 (5 bases each). Germline V gives CDR1 KGHDR, CDR2 SFDVKD. With 7 bases removed from V and 5 bases from J, the gap between germline ends came to 15 bases. CDR3 length equals 14 residues. Here the CDR3 reads CATSRRDVEDTQYF. CDR3 bases: TGTGCCACCAGCCGACGGGACGTCGAAGATACGCAGTATTTT.

The V gene is TRBV12-3 or TRBV12-4, the J gene TRBJ2-3, with D maybe TRBD1 (5 bases). The V end lost 5 bases, the J end lost 8 bases, and 8 bases lay between the germline ends. CDR3 size: 11 residues. CDR3 sequence reads: CASSRRGTQYF. The CDR3 DNA reads as TGTGCCAGCAGTAGAAGGGGTACGCAGTATTTT.

The genes are TRBV20-1 and TRBJ1-5, with D maybe TRBD1 (6 bases). Trimming took off 3 bases at V and 7 bases at J, with 13 bases between the two ends. The length of the CDR3 is 13 residues. Looked up from germline, CDR1 is DFQATT and CDR2 is SNEGSKA (reference sequence). As DNA, the CDR3 is TGCAGTGCTAGGAGGGGGGAGAACCAGCCCCAGCATTTT. It is translated as CSARRGENQPQHF.

This chain joins TRBV6-2 or TRBV6-3 and TRBJ2-7; D is uncertain. Germline V lookup: CDR1 MNHEY, CDR2 SVGEGT. CDR3 length: 12 residues. Trimming took 7 bases from V and 1 from J, leaving 8 bases between them. The CDR3, as DNA: TGTGCCAGCAAACAGAGGTCCTACGAGCAGTACTTC. Translating gives CASKQRSYEQYF.

There are a few counts of this clonotype. The chain is built from TRBV9 and TRBJ2-1, with TRBD2 matching 8 bases. The germline gives CDR1 SGDLS, CDR2 YYNGEE. This CDR3 is 14 amino acids long. Unmatched junction bases numbered 9, after V lost 5 bases and J lost 8 bases. The CDR3 bases are TGTGCCAGCAGGGCCGGGACTAGTGTGTATGAGCAGTTCTTC. Residues: CASRAGTSVYEQFF.

This clonotype was seen ten or more times. This chain links TRBV7-6 with TRBJ2-3; a weak D match, TRBD1 (5 bases). Trimming stripped 0 bases from V and 1 base from J, with 11 bases between. In germline, CDR1 is SGHVS, CDR2 FNYEAQ. The CDR3 is 16 residues long. CDR3 nucleotide sequence: TGTGCCAGCAGCTTAGCGTCCAGGGTGGGCACAGATACGCAGTATTTT. The encoded protein is CASSLASRVGTDTQYF.

This clonotype was picked up a small number of times. The DNA of the CDR3 is TGTGCCAGCAGTTTGCGGACAGCTGCAACTAATGAAAAACTGTTTTTT. This gives the protein CASSLRTAATNEKLFF. The chain recombines TRBV6-1 with TRBJ1-4; D might be TRBD1 (6 bases). Trimming shortened V by 5 bases and J by 0 bases, and 13 bases separated the two germline ends. Looked up from germline, CDR1 is MNHNS and CDR2 is SASEGT. The CDR3 loop spans 16 amino acids.

This clonotype was observed at least ten times. J is TRBJ1-2 and V is TRBV28; the D gene is possibly TRBD1 (6 bases). The CDR3 is made up of 14 amino acids. Trimming took 5 bases from V and 4 from J, leaving 14 bases between them. Germline V gives CDR1 MDHEN, CDR2 SYDVKM. The CDR3 protein is CASSETGQLYGYTF. The CDR3 nucleotides are TGTGCCAGCAGTGAAACGGGACAACTCTATGGCTACACCTTC.